This TCR beta chain originates from a study of identical twins. Study observations and caveats: Alpha sequences that were out-of-frame and twin-shared showed an excess of low generation probability.

Germline V gene data show CDR1 as SGHTA and CDR2 as FQGNSA. Trimming took 6 bases from V and 0 from J, leaving 22 bases between them. The CDR3 consists of 18 residues. TCRdb recomputed calls from the 5' RACE reads with MiXCR, one row per CDR3 protein. The sample holds about 1.7 million distinct CDR3 sequences; roughly 35% are singletons and the top ten take about 0.27%. A few counts support this clonotype. What it recognizes is unknown. This chain joins TRBV7-2 and TRBJ2-3; TRBD2 might be the D (6 bases). The source of this sequence is a newborn girl in good health. The sequenced sample was cord blood. The CDR3 spells CASSLPLSGKTSTDTQYF. CDR3 sequence (DNA): TGTGCCAGCAGTTTACCCCTTAGCGGTAAGACTAGCACAGATACGCAGTATTTT.